This T cell receptor beta chain was identified during a study of blood T cell repertoires in COVID-19. CDR1 is SGHRS, CDR2 YFSETQ, per germline. J was trimmed by 2 bases and V by 5 bases; bases with no gene match: 6. CDR3 length: 15 amino acids. During the 2 weeks before they entered the study, exposed participants had met someone with a PCR-confirmed or clinician-diagnosed COVID-19 case. The table came from immunoSEQ multiplex PCR; TCRdb's copy has only in-frame clones and leaves some out. The repertoire includes around 330,000 clones, about 85% of them detected once, and about 2% sits in the top ten.

The specimen was PBMCs or T cells enriched from blood (not recorded which). The TCR was taken from a woman younger than 45 who had been exposed to COVID-19. The chain is built from TRBV5-1 and TRBJ1-5; 8 bases map to TRBD1. Here the CDR3 DNA reads TGCGCCAGCAGTCTATCGACAGGGGGCAATCAGCCCCAGCATTTT. Translation: CASSLSTGGNQPQHF. Combining the CDR3 with reference TRBV5-1 and TRBJ1-5 gives the whole variable domain KAGVTQTPRYLIKTRGQQVTLSCSPISGHRSVSWYQQTPGQGLQFLFEYFSETQRNKGNFPGRFSGRQFSNSRSEMNVSTLELGDSALYLCASSLSTGGNQPQHFGDGTRLSIL.